These 28 T cell receptor beta chains were all obtained from the same sample, sequenced in a study of cytomegalovirus exposure and HLA in healthy donors. The PCR was carried out with 60 Vbeta primers and 13 Jbeta primers. Profiled with immunoSEQ multiplex PCR; TCRdb holds only in-frame clones, not every one. The table has some 130,000 clones, over 70% seen once. Sequenced input: PBMCs. These receptors were obtained from a man aged 40-49 years in good health and CMV-seronegative.

The chain has TRBV28 and TRBJ2-1; D perhaps matches TRBD2 (6 bases). This CDR3 contains 13 residues. V was shortened by 3 bases and J by 10 bases, with 13 bases between the two germline ends. Germline V gene lookup returns CDR1 MDHEN and CDR2 SYDVKM. CDR3 nucleotide sequence: TGTGCCAGCAGTTTCGGGAGAGGGTTCGAGCAGTTCTTC. Protein product: CASSFGRGFEQFF.

This chain connects TRBV7-9 to TRBJ1-1; maybe TRBD1 (5 bases). This CDR3 has 12 residues. The V gene's germline CDR1 is SEHNR and CDR2 FQNEAQ (reference sequence). Trimming removed 5 bases at V and 10 bases at J, with 14 bases between. The CDR3 here is CASSIQGLGAFF. CDR3 DNA sequence: TGTGCCAGCAGCATCCAGGGATTGGGAGCTTTCTTT.

The gene calls are TRBV21-1 and TRBJ1-3. TRBV21-1 constitutes a pseudogene. The CDR3 contains 15 residues. The CDR3: CASSKAPDSRNTIYF. The CDR3 DNA is TGTGCCAGCAGCAAAGCTCCAGACTCGAGAAACACCATATATTTT.

The gene calls are TRBV4-3 and TRBJ1-2, with a weak D call TRBD1 (6 bases). Looked up from germline, CDR1 is LGHNA and CDR2 is YSLEER. This CDR3 spans 15 amino acids. Trimming stripped 3 bases from V and 4 bases from J, with 15 bases between. CDR3 loop: CASSHELDRSYGYTF. The DNA of the CDR3 is TGCGCCAGCAGCCATGAACTAGACAGGAGCTATGGCTACACCTTC.

The J gene is TRBJ1-4, the V gene TRBV5-1, with D maybe TRBD1 (6 bases). The CDR3 contains 14 residues. Trimming removed 2 bases from V and 6 bases from J, with 11 bases in between. Germline V gene sequence: CDR1 SGHRS, CDR2 YFSETQ. CDR3 bases: TGCGCCAGCAGCTTATCACAGGGAGATGAAAAACTGTTTTTT. Amino acids: CASSLSQGDEKLFF.

This chain connects TRBV19 to TRBJ1-2; 7 bases are shared with TRBD1. There are 13 residues in the CDR3. J gave up 4 bases and V 4 bases, and 3 bases lay outside the gene matches. Germline V gene sequence: CDR1 LNHDA, CDR2 SQIVND (reference sequence). The CDR3 DNA follows: TGTGCCAGTAGTAAGGGACAGCGCTATGGCTACACCTTC. It encodes CASSKGQRYGYTF.

The chain combines TRBV9 with TRBJ1-1; 7 bases align to TRBD1. CDR1 is SGDLS, CDR2 YYNGEE, per germline. This CDR3 region has 15 residues. J gave up 7 bases and V 0 bases, and 9 bases lay outside the gene matches. The CDR3 is CASSVGLEGAHEAFF. CDR3 DNA sequence: TGTGCCAGCAGCGTAGGATTGGAGGGGGCCCATGAAGCTTTCTTT.

The V call is TRBV7-3, the J call TRBJ2-5, with D perhaps TRBD1 (6 bases). The CDR3 consists of 13 residues. In germline, CDR1 is SGHTA, CDR2 FQGTGA. V lost 1 base, J lost 4 bases, and 7 bases lay in between. Written as DNA, the CDR3 is TGTGCCAGCAGCTTAAACAGGGCAGAGACCCAGTACTTC. It translates to CASSLNRAETQYF.

This chain joins TRBV28 and TRBJ2-1; D not resolved. V was clipped by 4 bases and J by 0 bases, with 7 bases between them. In germline, CDR1 is MDHEN, CDR2 SYDVKM. CDR3 length equals 14 residues. CDR3 amino acids: CASSSASSYNEQFF. Written as DNA, the CDR3 is TGTGCCAGCAGTTCAGCGAGCTCCTACAATGAGCAGTTCTTC.

This chain links TRBV15 with TRBJ1-1, with a weak D call TRBD1 (6 bases). CDR3 length: 15 residues. Germline assignment: CDR1 LNHNV and CDR2 YYDKDF (reference sequence). The V gene lost 6 bases and the J gene lost 4 bases, with 18 bases spanning the gap. The CDR3 nucleotides are TGTGCCACCAGACCGAGGACAGTCAAAGGCACTGAAGCTTTCTTT. It yields the protein CATRPRTVKGTEAFF.

This chain joins TRBV5-8 and TRBJ2-5; D might be TRBD1 (8 bases). Trimming took off 3 bases at V and 2 bases at J, with 14 bases between the two ends. CDR3 length: 15 residues. The V gene's germline CDR1 is SGHTS and CDR2 YDEGEE. The CDR3 sequence is CASSWTGRGQETQYF. CDR3 in DNA: TGTGCCAGCAGCTGGACAGGGAGGGGACAAGAGACCCAGTACTTC.

The chain has TRBV27 and TRBJ1-1; possible D gene TRBD1, 6 bases. Germline V gene data show CDR1 as MNHEY and CDR2 as SMNVEV (reference sequence). V lost 2 bases to trimming and J lost 6 bases, with 10 bases between them. This CDR3 has 13 amino acids. CDR3 DNA sequence: TGTGCCAGCAGTTTAAGGGCAGGGGCTGAAGCTTTCTTT. It translates to CASSLRAGAEAFF.

The chain joins TRBV15 to TRBJ2-3; 10 nucleotides align to TRBD2. Germline-derived CDR1 and CDR2 are LNHNV and YYDKDF (reference sequence). The CDR3 has 16 residues. V dropped 1 base and J dropped 5; count of bases not matched to a gene: 6. The CDR3 nucleotides are TGTGCCACCAGCAGAGGATCCAGCGGGGGGGGAGATACGCAGTATTTT. Translated, it gives CATSRGSSGGGDTQYF.

This chain links TRBV27 with TRBJ2-7, with 9 nucleotides matching TRBD2. Germline CDR1 MNHEY, CDR2 SMNVEV (reference sequence). The CDR3 contains 14 residues. V was pared by 2 bases and J by 2 bases, with 1 base of the junction left unmatched. The CDR3 bases are TGTGCCAGCAGTTTAGCGGGAGGGACCTACGAGCAGTACTTC. Residues: CASSLAGGTYEQYF.

The chain recombines TRBV5-1 with TRBJ2-7; a weak D match, TRBD1 (6 bases). The CDR3 has 14 amino acids. Per the germline V gene, CDR1 is SGHRS and CDR2 is YFSETQ. Trimming removed 4 bases from V and 7 bases from J, with 18 bases in between. CDR3 in DNA: TGCGCCAGCAGCAACGACAGGAACCTAAGGGAGCAGTACTTC. It yields the protein CASSNDRNLREQYF.

A few counts support this clone. The chain is built from TRBV29-1 and TRBJ2-5, with a tentative D call TRBD1 (5 bases). The V end lost 7 bases, the J end lost 1 base, and 16 bases lay between the germline ends. This CDR3 region has 14 residues. The germline gives CDR1 SQVTM, CDR2 ANQGSEA. CDR3 in DNA: TGCAGCGGCCAGGTCACAGGTTTCCAAGAGACCCAGTACTTC. Protein sequence: CSGQVTGFQETQYF.

This chain connects TRBV6-1 to TRBJ1-1; a possible D gene is TRBD1 (6 bases). The CDR3 loop spans 14 amino acids. V gave up 3 bases and J gave up 3 bases, with 11 bases separating them. Per the germline V gene, CDR1 is MNHNS and CDR2 is SASEGT. This CDR3 is CASSEQGIDTEAFF. DNA for the CDR3: TGTGCCAGCAGTGAGCAGGGGATTGACACTGAAGCTTTCTTT.

The chain links TRBV6-5 to TRBJ1-5; D gene ambiguous. Germline lookup yields CDR1 MNHEY and CDR2 SVGAGI. The CDR3 is 14 residues long. The V and J ends lost 0 bases and 5 bases respectively, with 8 bases between them. The CDR3 DNA sequence: TGTGCCAGCAGTTACTCGCGCGGGGATCAGCCCCAGCATTTT. This translates into CASSYSRGDQPQHF.

The rearrangement uses TRBV4-2 and TRBJ1-4, with TRBD1 as a possible D gene (6 bases). Per the germline V gene, CDR1 is LGHNA and CDR2 is YNFKEQ. The V end was cut by 5 bases, the J end by 4 bases, with 11 bases between. The CDR3 is 14 residues long. This CDR3 is CASSFGQNNEKLFF. The CDR3, as DNA: TGTGCCAGCAGCTTCGGACAGAATAATGAAAAACTGTTTTTT.

The chain uses TRBV2 and TRBJ1-6; 7 nucleotides agree with TRBD1. Germline loops: CDR1 SNHLY, CDR2 FYNNEI. J gave up 0 bases and V 10 bases, and 6 bases lay outside the gene matches. CDR3 length equals 15 residues. The CDR3 reads CATRTGSSYNSPLHF. The CDR3 DNA follows: TGTGCCACCCGGACAGGCAGCTCCTATAATTCACCCCTCCACTTT.

The chain employs TRBV10-3 and TRBJ1-6; no reliable D call. The CDR3 is 15 amino acids. In germline, CDR1 is ENHRY, CDR2 SYGVKD. V lost 3 bases and J 5 bases, leaving 11 bases between the germline ends. The CDR3 sequence: CAISEARQNNSPLHF. The CDR3 DNA sequence: TGTGCCATCAGTGAAGCTAGGCAGAATAATTCACCCCTCCACTTT.

The J gene is TRBJ2-1, the V gene TRBV11-2; D possibly corresponds to TRBD2 (5 bases). Trimming removed 5 bases from V and 1 base from J, with 18 bases in between. CDR1 is SGHAT and CDR2 is FQNNGV in the germline V gene. CDR3 length: 17 amino acids. The CDR3 DNA sequence: TGTGCCAGCAGCGGACTCGGCTCCCGTCGGTCCTACAATGAGCAGTTCTTC. The encoded protein is CASSGLGSRRSYNEQFF. The full variable domain, rest sourced from reference TRBV11-2 and TRBJ2-1, is EAGVAQSPRYKIIEKRQSVAFWCNPISGHATLYWYQQILGQGPKLLIQFQNNGVVDDSQLPKDRFSAERLKGVDSTLKIQPAKLEDSAVYLCASSGLGSRRSYNEQFFGPGTRLTVL.

CDR3 residues: CAWRPPGAPLHF. CDR3 sequence (DNA): TGTGCCTGGAGGCCACCGGGAGCACCCCTCCACTTT. This chain connects TRBV30 to TRBJ1-6; no clear D. The length of the CDR3 is 12 residues. Germline lookup yields CDR1 GTSNPN and CDR2 SVGIG (reference sequence). V was trimmed by 3 bases and J by 11 bases, leaving 11 bases between them.

The CDR3: CASRRTQDFEQYF. The DNA for the CDR3 is TGTGCCAGCAGAAGGACGCAGGACTTCGAGCAGTACTTC. This chain connects TRBV6-5 to TRBJ2-7, with D possibly matching TRBD2 (5 bases). The CDR3 runs to 13 residues. V was pared by 6 bases and J by 6 bases, with 15 bases between. The V gene's germline CDR1 is MNHEY and CDR2 SVGAGI.

This clone was found once. The rearrangement joins TRBV5-1 to TRBJ2-3; D possibly corresponds to TRBD1 (5 bases). The CDR3 sequence is 15 residues long. V lost 0 bases and J lost 3, with 11 bases in between. Germline CDR1 reads SGHRS; CDR2 reads YFSETQ. CDR3 coding DNA: TGCGCCAGCAGCTTGGAAGGCAGGGAAACAGATACGCAGTATTTT. Protein product: CASSLEGRETDTQYF.

The chain has TRBV30 and TRBJ1-5; D might be TRBD1 (6 bases). The CDR3 is 14 amino acids. From germline, CDR1 is GTSNPN and CDR2 SVGIG (reference sequence). V gave up 3 bases and J gave up 2 bases, with 11 bases separating them. Here the CDR3 reads CAWSRTVGNQPQHF. CDR3 nucleotides: TGTGCCTGGAGCCGGACAGTGGGCAATCAGCCCCAGCATTTT.

The gene calls are TRBV13 and TRBJ2-3; a weak D match, TRBD2 (6 bases). V was cut by 3 bases and J by 4 bases, with 17 bases left in between. Germline lookup yields CDR1 PRHDT and CDR2 FYEKMQ (reference sequence). The CDR3 is made up of 16 amino acids. The DNA of the CDR3 is TGTGCCAGCAGCTTGGATGTGGGACTCGACTCAGATACGCAGTATTTT. Its protein product is CASSLDVGLDSDTQYF.

This chain links TRBV5-8 with TRBJ1-2; the D gene is possibly TRBD1 (5 bases). V lost 0 bases and J 5 bases, leaving 17 bases between the germline ends. Germline values: CDR1 SGHTS, CDR2 YDEGEE. The CDR3 extends over 16 amino acids. The CDR3 here is CASSLDAGRAPYGYTF. The CDR3 nucleotides are TGTGCCAGCAGCTTGGATGCGGGGCGGGCTCCGTATGGCTACACCTTC.